These 28 T cell receptor beta chains share one sample of origin, sequenced in a study of blood T cells in healthy people across ages. A second PCR of 7 to 11 cycles used a sample-barcoded 5' primer and a J-beta primer mix. Each CDR3 protein is one row after TCRdb ran MiXCR on the 5' RACE reads. Here the sample spans 1,300,000 or so distinct CDR3 sequences, 59% being singletons. Sequenced material: blood. These receptors all come from a man younger than 30 in good health.

V gene TRBV4-3 combines with J gene TRBJ2-1, with D tentatively TRBD1 (6 bases). This CDR3 has 16 amino acids. Per germline, CDR1 LGHNA and CDR2 YSLEER. V was pared by 0 bases and J by 4 bases, with 13 bases between. The CDR3 sequence is CASSQDPGAPYNEQFF. DNA for the CDR3: TGCGCCAGCAGCCAAGACCCAGGGGCTCCGTACAATGAGCAGTTCTTC.

The rearrangement joins TRBV11-2 to TRBJ2-1, with TRBD2 as a possible D gene (6 bases). The CDR3 sequence is 22 residues long. Germline-derived CDR1 and CDR2 are SGHAT and FQNNGV. V was clipped by 0 bases and J by 6 bases, with 33 bases between them. The CDR3 DNA reads TGTGCCAGCAGCTTAGATTTCGTATCCCAGGACTACGGTACAATTTCCCCCAATGAGCAGTTCTTC. Its protein product is CASSLDFVSQDYGTISPNEQFF.

The chain combines TRBV30 with TRBJ1-2; the D gene is possibly TRBD1 (5 bases). V shed 6 bases and J shed 3 bases, with 14 bases lying between them. Germline CDR1 and CDR2: GTSNPN and SVGIG (reference sequence). The CDR3 is 13 residues long. The CDR3 DNA follows: TGTGCCTGTGAACAGGTGGAAGACTATGGCTACACCTTC. This translates into CACEQVEDYGYTF.

The J gene is TRBJ1-5, the V gene TRBV12-3 or TRBV12-4; 7 bases agree with TRBD1. The length of the CDR3 is 15 residues. V lost 2 bases and J lost 2; bases outside the gene matches: 3. The CDR3, as DNA: TGTGCCAGCAGTTTAACCCAGGGGGGCAATCAGCCCCAGCATTTT. Its protein product is CASSLTQGGNQPQHF.

V and J are TRBV7-9 and TRBJ2-1; 9 bases are a match to TRBD2. The CDR3 totals 15 residues. Germline lookup yields CDR1 SEHNR and CDR2 FQNEAQ (reference sequence). The V gene end was trimmed by 1 base and the J gene end by 10 bases; junction bases not matched to a gene: 8. The CDR3 nucleotides read TGTGCCAGCAGCTTAGGTAGCGGGGGAGCGAGGGAGCAGTTCTTC. Translated, it gives CASSLGSGGAREQFF.

This clonotype has only a few counts. The CDR3 reads CASSLDLEQYF. DNA for the CDR3: TGTGCCAGCAGCTTAGACCTCGAGCAGTACTTC. The chain combines TRBV7-9 with TRBJ2-7; D remains unclear. This CDR3 spans 11 amino acids. Trimming removed 1 base from V and 6 bases from J, with 4 bases in between. Germline V CDR1 and CDR2: SEHNR, FQNEAQ (reference sequence). Complete variable domain (other parts from reference TRBV7-9 and TRBJ2-7): DTGVSQNPRHKITKRGQNVTFRCDPISEHNRLYWYRQTLGQGPEFLTYFQNEAQLEKSRLLSDRFSAERPKGSFSTLEIQRTEQGDSAMYLCASSLDLEQYFGPGTRLTVT.

The chain uses TRBV6-1 and TRBJ2-6; D is perhaps TRBD1 (6 bases). There are 18 residues in the CDR3. With 5 bases removed from V and 1 base from J, the gap between germline ends came to 18 bases. Germline V gene data show CDR1 as MNHNS and CDR2 as SASEGT. CDR3 loop: CASSTTGTQKSGANVLTF. CDR3 coding DNA: TGTGCCAGCAGTACAACCGGGACACAGAAGTCTGGGGCCAACGTCCTGACTTTC.

This rearrangement joins TRBV29-1 to TRBJ2-7; 10 nucleotides line up with TRBD2. The V segment lost 6 bases and the J segment 6 bases; nucleotides outside the gene matches: 8. The CDR3 has 13 residues. Germline V gene sequence: CDR1 SQVTM, CDR2 ANQGSEA. The CDR3 region has the DNA TGCAGCGTCGACGTAGCGGGAGGTGGCGAGCAGTACTTC. Amino acids: CSVDVAGGGEQYF.

This rearrangement joins TRBV29-1 to TRBJ1-4; possibly TRBD1 for D (5 bases). The V gene's germline CDR1 is SQVTM and CDR2 ANQGSEA. The length of the CDR3 is 11 residues. V was clipped by 6 bases and J by 5 bases, with 7 bases between them. As DNA, the CDR3 is TGCAGCGTCTGGGACAATGAAAAACTGTTTTTT. It yields the protein CSVWDNEKLFF. The full variable domain, with the rest looked up from reference TRBV29-1 and TRBJ1-4, is SAVISQKPSRDICQRGTSLTIQCQVDSQVTMMFWYRQQPGQSLTLIATANQGSEATYESGFVIDKFPISRPNLTFSTLTVSNMSPEDSSIYLCSVWDNEKLFFGSGTQLSVL.

The chain links TRBV20-1 to TRBJ1-2, with a possible D match to TRBD1 (5 bases). The CDR3 sequence is 12 residues long. Trimming removed 4 bases from V and 8 bases from J, with 14 bases in between. CDR1 is DFQATT and CDR2 is SNEGSKA in the germline V gene (reference sequence). The CDR3 DNA is TGCAGTGCTATCCCAGGGAGAGGGGGCTACACCTTC. Translating it yields CSAIPGRGGYTF.

V gene TRBV3-1 combines with J gene TRBJ2-4; D is tentatively TRBD1 or TRBD2 (5 bases each). The DNA end favors TRBJ2-7, so the J call may be wrong. From germline, CDR1 is LGHDT and CDR2 YNNKEL (reference sequence). The CDR3 loop spans 15 amino acids. The CDR3 protein is CASSQGVGPHYEQYF. As DNA, the CDR3 is TGTGCCAGCAGCCAAGGAGTGGGACCACACTACGAGCAGTACTTC.

In this sample, this clonotype turned up a few times. The chain carries TRBV7-2 and TRBJ2-7, with unresolved D. Looked up from germline, CDR1 is SGHTA and CDR2 is FQGNSA. The CDR3 runs to 12 residues. Trimming removed 6 bases from V and 0 bases from J, with 6 bases in between. CDR3 sequence reads: CASRVDSYEQYF. In nucleotides, the CDR3 is TGTGCCAGCAGGGTTGACTCCTACGAGCAGTACTTC.

This chain links TRBV20-1 with TRBJ2-1; D is perhaps TRBD2 (5 bases). V gave up 1 base and J gave up 5 bases, with 18 bases separating them. Germline assignment: CDR1 DFQATT and CDR2 SNEGSKA (reference sequence). The CDR3 consists of 16 residues. The CDR3 nucleotides read TGCAGTGCTAGAGTAAGGTTGCGGGTGGGCAACAATGAGCAGTTCTTC. It encodes CSARVRLRVGNNEQFF.

The CDR3 DNA reads as TGTGCCAGCAGAGGGGTCCGGGACGAGCAGTACTTC. Translating it yields CASRGVRDEQYF. The V and J genes are TRBV2 and TRBJ2-7; the D gene is possibly TRBD1 (5 bases). Germline loops: CDR1 SNHLY, CDR2 FYNNEI. CDR3 length: 12 amino acids. With 6 bases removed from V and 5 bases from J, the gap between germline ends came to 11 bases.

CDR3 amino acids: CASSYSGQSAYNSPLHF. Here the CDR3 DNA reads TGTGCCAGCAGTTACTCAGGACAGTCCGCCTATAATTCACCCCTCCACTTT. The J gene is TRBJ1-6, the V gene TRBV6-6; maybe TRBD1 (6 bases). V dropped 0 bases and J dropped 2 bases, with 11 bases sitting between them. Looked up from germline, CDR1 is MNHNY and CDR2 is SVGAGI (reference sequence). The CDR3 consists of 17 residues.

This clonotype was observed once. The V call is TRBV9, the J call TRBJ2-1; perhaps TRBD1 as D (6 bases). V lost 2 bases to trimming and J lost 0 bases, with 12 bases between them. This CDR3 has 16 amino acids. Germline assignment: CDR1 SGDLS and CDR2 YYNGEE. Here the CDR3 reads CASSVPQGSSYNEQFF. The CDR3 DNA sequence: TGTGCCAGCAGCGTCCCTCAGGGGAGCTCCTACAATGAGCAGTTCTTC.

The chain links TRBV5-1 to TRBJ2-2; the D is unclear. The germline V gene has CDR1 SGHRS and CDR2 YFSETQ. There are 23 residues in the CDR3. Trimming pared 0 bases from V and 6 bases from J, leaving 36 bases between. CDR3 amino acids: CASSLAFLSFGGKDGLSPGELFF. In nucleotides, the CDR3 is TGCGCCAGCAGCTTGGCATTTCTGAGTTTCGGTGGCAAGGATGGGCTAAGCCCCGGGGAGCTGTTTTTT. The full variable domain, rest sourced from reference TRBV5-1 and TRBJ2-2, is KAGVTQTPRYLIKTRGQQVTLSCSPISGHRSVSWYQQTPGQGLQFLFEYFSETQRNKGNFPGRFSGRQFSNSRSEMNVSTLELGDSALYLCASSLAFLSFGGKDGLSPGELFFGEGSRLTVL.

The V call is TRBV12-3 or TRBV12-4, the J call TRBJ1-2; D might be TRBD1 (5 bases). The CDR3 is 11 amino acids. V was cut by 5 bases and J by 8 bases, with 9 bases left in between. CDR3: CASSAGRGYTF. The DNA of the CDR3 is TGTGCCAGCAGTGCGGGGCGAGGCTACACCTTC.

This clonotype was observed a few times. The chain is built from TRBV28 and TRBJ2-7, with D possibly being TRBD1 (6 bases). The CDR3 runs 13 residues. Germline CDR1 and CDR2: MDHEN and SYDVKM. Deletions cut 7 bases from V and 3 bases from J, with 13 bases between. The CDR3, as DNA: TGTGCCAGCAAGGGAACAGGGATCTACGAGCAGTACTTC. This gives the protein CASKGTGIYEQYF.

The V gene is TRBV9, the J gene TRBJ2-3, with 14 bases fitting TRBD2. Germline V gives CDR1 SGDLS, CDR2 YYNGEE. V shed 0 bases and J 4 bases; nucleotides not matched to a gene: 4. CDR3 size: 17 residues. The CDR3 nucleotides are TGTGCCAGCAGCGTAGTGGGACTAGCGGGAGACCCAGATACGCAGTATTTT. This sequence encodes CASSVVGLAGDPDTQYF.

The rearrangement uses TRBV29-1 and TRBJ2-1, with a tentative D call TRBD1 (6 bases). There are 15 residues in the CDR3. Germline V gene sequence: CDR1 SQVTM, CDR2 ANQGSEA. V was pared by 3 bases and J by 0 bases, with 12 bases between. The CDR3 DNA reads TGCAGCGTTGAGGGGGCGCTCGACTCCTACAATGAGCAGTTCTTC. It translates to CSVEGALDSYNEQFF.

This clonotype was seen only a few times. The gene calls are TRBV4-1 and TRBJ2-6; 8 bases map to TRBD1. Losses at the gene ends were 0 bases for V and 1 base for J; bases not matched to a gene: 8. Looked up from germline, CDR1 is MGHRA and CDR2 is YSYEKL. The CDR3 loop spans 19 amino acids. The CDR3 DNA reads TGCGCCAGCAGCCAAGATGGACAGGGAACTCCTTCTGGGGCCAACGTCCTGACTTTC. Protein sequence: CASSQDGQGTPSGANVLTF.

In its sample, this clonotype was seen once. A much larger clone lies a single base off, so this may be a read error. The rearrangement joins TRBV2 to TRBJ1-2; D is ambiguous. Germline assignment: CDR1 SNHLY and CDR2 FYNNEI. Trimming left V 5 bases short and J 6 bases short, with 7 bases between. This CDR3 region has 11 residues. CDR3 coding DNA: TGTGCCAGCAGTATCGGGGATGGCTACACCTTC. Protein product: CASSIGDGYTF.

The rearrangement links TRBV3-1 to TRBJ2-5, with D hard to call. The assigned J gene may be wrong: the sequence end matches TRBJ2-7 better. The CDR3 covers 14 residues. CDR1 is LGHDT and CDR2 is YNNKEL in the germline V gene (reference sequence). The CDR3, as DNA: TGTGCCAGCAGCCAAGTAATTGAGTCCGACGAGCAGTACTTC. The encoded protein is CASSQVIESDEQYF.

The chain couples TRBV29-1 to TRBJ1-1; no clear D. The V and J ends lost 4 bases and 7 bases respectively, with 7 bases between them. CDR3 length: 10 amino acids. In germline, CDR1 is SQVTM, CDR2 ANQGSEA. CDR3 DNA sequence: TGCAGCGTTGTTGTCGGTGAAGCTTTCTTT. Amino acid sequence: CSVVVGEAFF.

The chain joins TRBV7-9 to TRBJ2-7; a weak D match, TRBD1 (6 bases). The ends were cut back, 2 bases at V and 5 bases at J, with 13 bases in the middle. The germline CDR1 and CDR2 sequences are SEHNR and FQNEAQ (reference sequence). The CDR3 covers 14 residues. CDR3 bases: TGTGCCAGCAGCTTAAACAGGGAGATCCACGAGCAGTACTTC. It codes for CASSLNREIHEQYF.

V and J are TRBV9 and TRBJ2-1; weak D call: TRBD2 (5 bases). CDR3 length: 16 residues. Germline V gene data show CDR1 as SGDLS and CDR2 as YYNGEE. Deletions cut 0 bases from V and 0 bases from J, with 10 bases between. CDR3 sequence: CASSVASGISYNEQFF. CDR3 in DNA: TGTGCCAGCAGCGTAGCGAGCGGCATCTCCTACAATGAGCAGTTCTTC. Together with reference TRBV9 and TRBJ2-1, the CDR3 gives the full variable domain: DSGVTQTPKHLITATGQRVTLRCSPRSGDLSVYWYQQSLDQGLQFLIQYYNGEERAKGNILERFSAQQFPDLHSELNLSSLELGDSALYFCASSVASGISYNEQFFGPGTRLTVL.

This clonotype was seen just once. J is TRBJ2-7 and V is TRBV4-3; 8 nucleotides match TRBD2. Trimming at V came to 0 bases and at J to 3 bases, leaving 7 bases not matched to a gene. Germline V gene lookup returns CDR1 LGHNA and CDR2 YSLEER. CDR3 length equals 16 residues. As DNA, the CDR3 is TGCGCCAGCAGCCAAGATCGTACTAGCGGATACTACGAGCAGTACTTC. Its protein is CASSQDRTSGYYEQYF.